This is a list of T cell receptor beta chains from one sample in a study of blood T cell repertoires in COVID-19. Only in-frame clones appear in the TCRdb table, and some are missing; sequencing was by immunoSEQ multiplex PCR. The profile covers under 300,000 clones, with around nine tenths appearing a single time and 1.5% to 2% taken by the ten largest. The sequencing sample was made of PBMCs or T cells enriched from blood (not recorded which). The receptors originated from a woman in her sixties or seventies who had recovered from COVID-19. CDR3s include the opening cysteine and the closing phenylalanine or tryptophan. A D gene is named only where the DNA matches it firmly.

cdr3_nt | cdr3_aa | v_call | cdr3_length | d_call | j_call
TGTGCCAGTAGTCCCGGGACTGATGAAAAACTGTTTTTT | CASSPGTDEKLFF | TRBV19 | 13 | NA | TRBJ1-4
TGCGCCAGCAGTTTTGCTGGGACAGGGGAGGGCTACACCTTC | CASSFAGTGEGYTF | TRBV5-1 | 14 | TRBD1 | TRBJ1-2
TGTGCCACCAGCAGAATGGCAGGGGTGGTAGATACGCAGTATTTT | CATSRMAGVVDTQYF | TRBV15 | 15 | NA | TRBJ2-3
TGTGCCAGCAGTCAAGTGAGGGAATCTGGAAACACCATATATTTT | CASSQVRESGNTIYF | TRBV11-2 | 15 | NA | TRBJ1-3
TGTGCCAGCAGTCCCGGGACAGGGGGCCGCCGTGGGTCCGGGGAGCTGTTTTTT | CASSPGTGGRRGSGELFF | TRBV25-1 | 18 | TRBD1 | TRBJ2-2
TGTGCCAGCAGCCCCACTAGCGGGCTGGGGTATGAGCAGTTCTTC | CASSPTSGLGYEQFF | TRBV3-1/TRBV3-2 | 15 | TRBD2 | TRBJ2-1
TGTGCCAGCAGCCTGGGGCACTCCTCAGGCGAGCAGTACTTC | CASSLGHSSGEQYF | TRBV7-3 | 14 | NA | TRBJ2-7
TGTGCCAGCAGCTATTTGGCGGACAGAACAAATCAGCCCCAGCATTTT | CASSYLADRTNQPQHF | TRBV11-1 | 16 | NA | TRBJ1-5
TGTGCCAGCAGTTCTAGTAGGCAGGGGGTCACTGAAGCTTTCTTT | CASSSSRQGVTEAFF | TRBV28 | 15 | TRBD1 | TRBJ1-1
TGTGCCAGCAGCTTAAGTCTTGGGGCCTCTGGAAACACCATATATTTT | CASSLSLGASGNTIYF | TRBV7-6 | 16 | NA | TRBJ1-3
TGTGCCAGCAGCTTAGTCCACGACAGGTCTTCTTCCTACGAGCAGTACTTC | CASSLVHDRSSSYEQYF | TRBV7-6 | 17 | NA | TRBJ2-7
TGTGCCAGCTCACAGTCACAGGGGGCAGGGTCCACTGAAGCTTTCTTT | CASSQSQGAGSTEAFF | TRBV18 | 16 | TRBD1 | TRBJ1-1
TGTGCCAGCAGCGTAGGGGCAGGGACAGGGGGTGGAGAGCAGTACTTC | CASSVGAGTGGGEQYF | TRBV9 | 16 | TRBD1 | TRBJ2-7
TGCGCCAGCAGCTCCGGACTAGTCAGCACCTACAATGAGCAGTTCTTC | CASSSGLVSTYNEQFF | TRBV5-1 | 16 | TRBD2 | TRBJ2-1
TGTGCCAGCAGTCAAGACCCGCCGAGGGCTTTCTTT | CASSQDPPRAFF | TRBV6-2/TRBV6-3 | 12 | NA | TRBJ1-1
TGTGCCAGCAGCCGGGGGAGGGAGCAGGTAGAGACCCAGTACTTC | CASSRGREQVETQYF | TRBV5-4 | 15 | TRBD2 | TRBJ2-5